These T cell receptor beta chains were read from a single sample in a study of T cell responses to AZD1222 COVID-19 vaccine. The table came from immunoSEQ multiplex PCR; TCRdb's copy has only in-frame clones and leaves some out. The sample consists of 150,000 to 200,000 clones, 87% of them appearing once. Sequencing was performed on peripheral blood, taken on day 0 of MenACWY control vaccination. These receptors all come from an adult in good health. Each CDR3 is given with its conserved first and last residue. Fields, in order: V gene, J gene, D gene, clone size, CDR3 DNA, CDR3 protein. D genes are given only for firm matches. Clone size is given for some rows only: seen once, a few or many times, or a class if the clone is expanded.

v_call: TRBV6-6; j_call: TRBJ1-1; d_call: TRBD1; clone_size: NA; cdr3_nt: TGTGCCAGCAGCCGACAGGGGGACACTGAAGCTTTCTTT; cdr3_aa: CASSRQGDTEAFF
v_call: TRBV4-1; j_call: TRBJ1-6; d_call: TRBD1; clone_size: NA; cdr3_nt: TGCGCCAGCAGCCCACCCCCCGGGACAGGGATTTCACCCCTCCACTTT; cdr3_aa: CASSPPPGTGISPLHF
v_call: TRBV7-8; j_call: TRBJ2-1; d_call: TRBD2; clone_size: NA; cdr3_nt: TGTGCCAGCAGCTTAGGGCGGGGGGCCTACAATGAGCAGTTCTTC; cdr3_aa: CASSLGRGAYNEQFF
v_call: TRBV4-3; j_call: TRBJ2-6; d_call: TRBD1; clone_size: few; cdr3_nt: TGCGCCAGCAGCCAAGATCAGGGGGCTGGGGCCAACGTCCTGACTTTC; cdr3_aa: CASSQDQGAGANVLTF
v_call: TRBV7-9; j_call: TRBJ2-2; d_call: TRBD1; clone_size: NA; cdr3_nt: TGTGCCAGCAGCTTAGGCAGGGGGAGTGACACCGGGGAGCTGTTTTTT; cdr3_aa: CASSLGRGSDTGELFF
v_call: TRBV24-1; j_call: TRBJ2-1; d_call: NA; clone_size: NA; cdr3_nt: TGTGCCACCAGTGATTTGGGCAATGAGCAGTTCTTC; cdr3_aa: CATSDLGNEQFF
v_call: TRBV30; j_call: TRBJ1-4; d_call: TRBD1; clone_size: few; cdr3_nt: TGTGCCTGGAGTCCTAACCACAGGGGTGAAAAACTGTTTTTT; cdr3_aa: CAWSPNHRGEKLFF
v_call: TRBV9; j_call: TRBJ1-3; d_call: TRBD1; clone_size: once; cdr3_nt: TGTGCCAGCAGCGTAACGGGGACAGTAACCTCTGGAAACACCATATATTTT; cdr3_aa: CASSVTGTVTSGNTIYF
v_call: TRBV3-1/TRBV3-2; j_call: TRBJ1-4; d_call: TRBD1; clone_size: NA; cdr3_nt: TGTGCCAGCAGCCAACTTACAGGGGTTAATCAAAAACTGTTTTTT; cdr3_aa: CASSQLTGVNQKLFF
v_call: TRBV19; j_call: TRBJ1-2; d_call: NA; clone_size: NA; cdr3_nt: TGTGCCAGTCGGACATTGAACTATGGCTACACCTTC; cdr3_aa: CASRTLNYGYTF
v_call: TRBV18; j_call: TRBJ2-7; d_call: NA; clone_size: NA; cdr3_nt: TGTGCCAGCTCGCCAGTCGACGACCCCTACGAGCAGTACTTC; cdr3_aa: CASSPVDDPYEQYF
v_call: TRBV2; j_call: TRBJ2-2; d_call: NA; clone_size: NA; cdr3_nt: TGTGCCAGCAGAGGCAGATCGACGGAGACCGGGGAGCTGTTTTTT; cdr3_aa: CASRGRSTETGELFF
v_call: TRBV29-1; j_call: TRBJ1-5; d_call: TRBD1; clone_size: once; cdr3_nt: TGCAGCGTCGATACAGGGGGTAATCAGCCCCAGCATTTT; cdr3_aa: CSVDTGGNQPQHF
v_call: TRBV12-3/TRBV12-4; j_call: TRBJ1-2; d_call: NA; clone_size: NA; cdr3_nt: TGTGCCAGCAGTTTCGGAGGTAGTGGTGGCTACACCTTC; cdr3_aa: CASSFGGSGGYTF
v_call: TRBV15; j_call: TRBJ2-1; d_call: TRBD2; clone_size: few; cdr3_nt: TGTGCCACCAGCAGAGGGTCTAGCGGAAACAATGAGCAGTTCTTC; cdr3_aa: CATSRGSSGNNEQFF
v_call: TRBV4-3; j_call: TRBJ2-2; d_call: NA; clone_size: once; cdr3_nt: TGCGCCAGCAGCCAAGCCACTACGGGTTTTGTCGGGGAGCTGTTTTTT; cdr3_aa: CASSQATTGFVGELFF
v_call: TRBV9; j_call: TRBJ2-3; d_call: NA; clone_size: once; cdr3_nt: TGTGCCAGCAGCGTGAAGAGTGAAACTAGCACAGATACGCAGTATTTT; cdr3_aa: CASSVKSETSTDTQYF
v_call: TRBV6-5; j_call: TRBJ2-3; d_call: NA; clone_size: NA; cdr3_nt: TGTGCCAGCAGTTACGCCCCGGGAGATACGCAGTATTTT; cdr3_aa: CASSYAPGDTQYF
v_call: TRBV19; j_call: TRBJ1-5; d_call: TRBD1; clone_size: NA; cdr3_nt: TGTGCCAGTAGTTCGAGGCGGGACAGGGTTGGCAATCAGCCCCAGCATTTT; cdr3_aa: CASSSRRDRVGNQPQHF
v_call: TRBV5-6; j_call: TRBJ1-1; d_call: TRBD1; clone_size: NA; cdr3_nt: TGTGCCAGCAGCGCCGGACAGGCCGTTCGTGAAGCTTTCTTT; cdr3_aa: CASSAGQAVREAFF
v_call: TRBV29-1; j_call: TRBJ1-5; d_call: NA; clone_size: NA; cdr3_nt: TGCAGCGTCAGGGAACCCAATCAGCCCCAGCATTTT; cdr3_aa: CSVREPNQPQHF
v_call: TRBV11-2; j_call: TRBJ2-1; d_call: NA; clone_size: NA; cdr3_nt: TGTGCCAGCAGCCCCAGAGGGGGGGGAAATGAGCAGTTCTTC; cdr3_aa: CASSPRGGGNEQFF
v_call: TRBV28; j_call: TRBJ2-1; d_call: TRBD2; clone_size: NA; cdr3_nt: TGTGCCAGCAGTTTGGCGGGAGGTGGCTCCTACAATGAGCAGTTCTTC; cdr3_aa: CASSLAGGGSYNEQFF
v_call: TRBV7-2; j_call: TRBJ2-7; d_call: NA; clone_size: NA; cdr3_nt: TGTGCCAGCAGCTTAGTTGGGCGGGGGCCGGGCTACGAGCAGTACTTC; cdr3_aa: CASSLVGRGPGYEQYF
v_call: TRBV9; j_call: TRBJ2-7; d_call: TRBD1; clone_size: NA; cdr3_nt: TGTGCCAGCAGCGCGTCCGGGACAGGCTACGAGCAGTACTTC; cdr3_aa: CASSASGTGYEQYF
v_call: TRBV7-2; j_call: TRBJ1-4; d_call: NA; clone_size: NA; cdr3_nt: TGTGCCAGCAGCCAGAGGCCCGCCGGCGAAAAACTGTTTTTT; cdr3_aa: CASSQRPAGEKLFF
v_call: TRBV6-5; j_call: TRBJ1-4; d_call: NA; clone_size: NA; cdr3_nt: TGTGCCAGCAGCAAGACTGGTAATGAAAAACTGTTTTTT; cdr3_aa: CASSKTGNEKLFF
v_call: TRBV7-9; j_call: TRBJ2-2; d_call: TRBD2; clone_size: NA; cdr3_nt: TGTGCCACCCTGACTAGCGGTAACACCGGGGAGCTGTTTTTT; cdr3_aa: CATLTSGNTGELFF
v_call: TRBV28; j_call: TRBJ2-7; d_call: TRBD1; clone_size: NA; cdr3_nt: TGTGCCAGCAAAGTATCCGGACAGGTTACAGGCGAGCAGTACTTC; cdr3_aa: CASKVSGQVTGEQYF
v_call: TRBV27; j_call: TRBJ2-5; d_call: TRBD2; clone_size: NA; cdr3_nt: TGTGCCAGCAGTTCGGGACTAGCGGGACCCCAGACCCAGTACTTC; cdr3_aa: CASSSGLAGPQTQYF
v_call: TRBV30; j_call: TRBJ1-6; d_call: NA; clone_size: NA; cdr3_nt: TGTGCCTGGAAATCAAGGAGCGCGGGGAATTCACCCCTCCACTTT; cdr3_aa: CAWKSRSAGNSPLHF
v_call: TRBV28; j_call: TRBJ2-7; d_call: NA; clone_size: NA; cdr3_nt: TGTGCCAGCAGCCAGGGCACCGAGCAGTACTTC; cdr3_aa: CASSQGTEQYF
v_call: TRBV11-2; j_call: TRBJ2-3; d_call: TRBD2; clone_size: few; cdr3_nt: TGTGCCAGCAGCTTAGCGACTAGCGGACGCACAGATACGCAGTATTTT; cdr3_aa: CASSLATSGRTDTQYF
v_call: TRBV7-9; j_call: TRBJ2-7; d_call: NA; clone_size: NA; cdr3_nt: TGTGCCAGCAGCTTCGTCGGTCCAGGCTACGAGCAGTACTTC; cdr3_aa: CASSFVGPGYEQYF
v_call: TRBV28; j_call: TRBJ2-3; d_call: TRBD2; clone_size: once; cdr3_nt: TGTGCCAGCCCTGGCGGGGGTTTAAATACGCAGTATTTT; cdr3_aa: CASPGGGLNTQYF
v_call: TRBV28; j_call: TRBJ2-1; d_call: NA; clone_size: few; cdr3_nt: TGTGCCAGCAGTCCCCTATCGGACTCGGAGCAGTTCTTC; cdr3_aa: CASSPLSDSEQFF
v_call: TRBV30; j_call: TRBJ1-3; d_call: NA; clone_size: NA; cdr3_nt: TGTGCCTGGAGGGTCACGGACAACTCTGGAAACACCATATATTTT; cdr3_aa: CAWRVTDNSGNTIYF
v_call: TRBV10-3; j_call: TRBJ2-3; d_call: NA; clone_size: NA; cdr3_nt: TGTGCCATCAGTGAGGTAGCGGCAAGCACAGATACGCAGTATTTT; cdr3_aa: CAISEVAASTDTQYF
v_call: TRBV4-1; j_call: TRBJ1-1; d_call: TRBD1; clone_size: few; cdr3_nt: TGCGCCAGCAGCCAAGCTTACAGGGGGAAAGCTTTCTTT; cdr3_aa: CASSQAYRGKAFF
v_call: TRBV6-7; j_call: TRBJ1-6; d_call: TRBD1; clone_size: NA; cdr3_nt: TGTGCCAGCAGCCCCCCGGGCAGGGGGATGAGCTCCTATAATTCACCCCTCCACTTT; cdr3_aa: CASSPPGRGMSSYNSPLHF
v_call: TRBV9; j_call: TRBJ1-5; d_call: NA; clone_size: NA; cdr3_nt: TGTGCCAGCAGCGTAGGGGGAAGTCAGCCCCAGCATTTT; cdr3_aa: CASSVGGSQPQHF
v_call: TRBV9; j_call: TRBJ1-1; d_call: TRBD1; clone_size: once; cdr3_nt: TGTGCCAGCAGCGTAGGGCAGGGGGCTAAGCTTGAAGCTTTCTTT; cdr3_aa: CASSVGQGAKLEAFF
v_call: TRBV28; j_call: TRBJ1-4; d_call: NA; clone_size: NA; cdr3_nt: TGTGCCAGCAGTTATGGCGGGGAGTATGATGAAAAACTGTTTTTT; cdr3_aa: CASSYGGEYDEKLFF
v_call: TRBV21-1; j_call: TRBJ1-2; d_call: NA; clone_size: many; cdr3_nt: TGTGCCATGAACCGGGACAGGGGCGATGGCTACACCTTC; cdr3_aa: CAMNRDRGDGYTF
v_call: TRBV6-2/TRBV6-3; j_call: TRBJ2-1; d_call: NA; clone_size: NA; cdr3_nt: TGTGCCAGCAGTACAGGCTACAATGAGCAGTTCTTC; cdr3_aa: CASSTGYNEQFF
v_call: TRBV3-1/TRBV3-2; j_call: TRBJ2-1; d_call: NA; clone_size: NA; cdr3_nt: TGTGCCAGCAGCCAAGCTTATCCAAGTATGTCGGGACCGATAAACAATGAGCAGTTCTTC; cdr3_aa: CASSQAYPSMSGPINNEQFF
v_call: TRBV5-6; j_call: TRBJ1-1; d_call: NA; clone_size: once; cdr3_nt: TGTGCCAGCAGCTACGGGGGGAACACTGAAGCTTTCTTT; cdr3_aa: CASSYGGNTEAFF
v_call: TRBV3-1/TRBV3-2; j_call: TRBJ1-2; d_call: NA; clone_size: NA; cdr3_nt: TGTGCCAGCAGCCAAATCGGCAGTTCGTCGGGCTACACCTTC; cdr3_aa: CASSQIGSSSGYTF
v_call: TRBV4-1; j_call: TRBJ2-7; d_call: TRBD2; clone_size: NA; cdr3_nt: TGCGCCAGCAGCCCACTAGCGGGAGGGGATCATCCCTACGAGCAGTACTTC; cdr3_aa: CASSPLAGGDHPYEQYF
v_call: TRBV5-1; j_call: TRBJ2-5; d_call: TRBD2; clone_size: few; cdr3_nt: TGCGCCAGCAGCCAGCGGGGGGGCTTGGAGACCCAGTACTTC; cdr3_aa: CASSQRGGLETQYF
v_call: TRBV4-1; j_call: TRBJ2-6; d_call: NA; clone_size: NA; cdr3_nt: TGCGCCAGCAGCCAAAGGTCGACAGGCACCGGGTCTGGGGCCAACGTCCTGACTTTC; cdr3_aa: CASSQRSTGTGSGANVLTF
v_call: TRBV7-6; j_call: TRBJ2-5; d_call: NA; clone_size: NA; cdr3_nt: TGTGCCAGCAGCTTAGGTTCTTCCTATGGGGAGACCCAGTACTTC; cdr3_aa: CASSLGSSYGETQYF
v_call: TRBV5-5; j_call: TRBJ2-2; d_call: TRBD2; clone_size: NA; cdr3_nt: TGTGCCAGCAGCTTGAACCCCAGCGGGAGATTGGCCGGGGAGCTGTTTTTT; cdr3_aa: CASSLNPSGRLAGELFF
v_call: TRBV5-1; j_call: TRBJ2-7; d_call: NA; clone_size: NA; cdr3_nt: TGCGCCAGCAGCTTGGGGGCTGGGGCCGAGCAGTACTTC; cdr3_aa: CASSLGAGAEQYF
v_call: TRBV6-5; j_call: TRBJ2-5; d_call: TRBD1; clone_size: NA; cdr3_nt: TGTGCCAGCAGCTACAGGGGTGGAGAGACCCAGTACTTC; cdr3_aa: CASSYRGGETQYF
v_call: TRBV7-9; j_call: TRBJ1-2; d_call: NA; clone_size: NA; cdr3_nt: TGTGCCAGCAGCTTTGGGGTTTTAGGGGATGGCTACACCTTC; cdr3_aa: CASSFGVLGDGYTF
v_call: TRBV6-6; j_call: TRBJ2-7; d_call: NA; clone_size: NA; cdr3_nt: TGTGCCAGCAGTTACATGGTTGCAGGGTACGAGCAGTACTTC; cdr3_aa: CASSYMVAGYEQYF
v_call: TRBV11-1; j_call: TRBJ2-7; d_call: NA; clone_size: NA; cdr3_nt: TGTGCCAGCAGCTCCACCGGGGGAGGTCCCTACGAGCAGTACTTC; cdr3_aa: CASSSTGGGPYEQYF